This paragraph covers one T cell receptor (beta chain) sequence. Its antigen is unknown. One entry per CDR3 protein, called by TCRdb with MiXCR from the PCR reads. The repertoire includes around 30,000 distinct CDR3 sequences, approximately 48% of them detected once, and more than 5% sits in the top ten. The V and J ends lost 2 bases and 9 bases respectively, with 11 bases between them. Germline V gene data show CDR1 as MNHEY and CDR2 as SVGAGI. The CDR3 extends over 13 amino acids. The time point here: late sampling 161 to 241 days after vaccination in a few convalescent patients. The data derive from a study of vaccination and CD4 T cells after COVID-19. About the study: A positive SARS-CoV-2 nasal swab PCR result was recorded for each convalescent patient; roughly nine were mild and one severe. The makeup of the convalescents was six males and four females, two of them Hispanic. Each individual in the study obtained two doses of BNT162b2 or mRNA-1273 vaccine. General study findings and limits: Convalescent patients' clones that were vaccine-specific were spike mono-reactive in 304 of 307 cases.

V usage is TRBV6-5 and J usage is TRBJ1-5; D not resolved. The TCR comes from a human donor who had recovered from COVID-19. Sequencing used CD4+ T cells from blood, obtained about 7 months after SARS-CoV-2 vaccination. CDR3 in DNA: TGTGCCAGCAGTTACGGTCCCGGTCGGCCCCAGCATTTT. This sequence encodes CASSYGPGRPQHF.